This TCR beta chain is drawn from a study of shared clonotypes between healthy human individuals. Looking at the study overall: The plates for each donor numbered three CD4 naive, three CD4 memory, two CD8 naive and one CD8 memory.

Study results and limitations: Generation probabilities were higher for clonotypes shared across all four sorted-subset donors than for unshared ones.

Nashville, Tennessee was home to all donors, who were Caucasian adults. The authors divided CD4+ cells into CD45RA+ naive and CD45RA-negative memory subsets. The germline V gene has CDR1 SGHRS and CDR2 YFSETQ. CDR3 size: 14 residues. With 0 bases removed from V and 4 bases from J, the gap between germline ends came to 10 bases. Using immunoSEQ multiplex PCR, the repertoire was profiled, and TCRdb retains in-frame clones only, with some absent. This table holds about 710,000 clones, around 70% found once. Details on this clone: Antigen: not known.

The V and J genes are TRBV5-1 and TRBJ1-2; D not certain. The clonotype originates from a young woman in good health. Sequences were obtained from memory CD4+ T cells sorted from blood. The subset: CD45RA-negative fraction. The CDR3 loop reads CASSLDGGSYGYTF. CDR3 bases: TGCGCCAGCAGCTTGGATGGCGGGAGCTATGGCTACACCTTC. Using reference TRBV5-1 and TRBJ1-2 for the parts outside the CDR3, the full variable domain is KAGVTQTPRYLIKTRGQQVTLSCSPISGHRSVSWYQQTPGQGLQFLFEYFSETQRNKGNFPGRFSGRQFSNSRSEMNVSTLELGDSALYLCASSLDGGSYGYTFGSGTRLTVV.